This TCR beta chain was sequenced for a study of tissue T cells after allogeneic stem cell transplantation. Time point indicated: mouse harvest day 14 after allogeneic transplant. Mouse grafts combined 10^7 T-cell-depleted bone marrow cells with 10^6 splenic CD5+ T cells. Sequencing was performed with immunoSEQ multiplex PCR; in TCRdb, only in-frame clones are kept and a portion is missing. Here the sample spans over 5,500 clones, roughly 52% being singletons. This clone was observed a few times. Each gene name is a mouse one. The CDR3 end is not reached by the read, which stops 1 residue before it; the germline J gene fills it in. V lost 3 bases, J lost 3 bases, and 3 bases stayed unmatched. CDR1 is SNHLY and CDR2 is FYNGKV in the germline V gene (reference sequence). The CDR3 length is 14 residues.

The chain couples TRBV3 to TRBJ2-4; TRBD1 matches 7 bases. Sequencing input: gut tissue. This receptor was taken from a female BALB/c mouse given C57BL/6 T cells with graft-versus-host disease after an allogeneic hematopoietic cell transplant. The DNA read from the CDR3 is TGTGCCAGCAGCTTTTACAGGGGACAAAACACCTTGTAC. Protein sequence: CASSFYRGQNTLY. The whole CDR3 protein reads CASSFYRGQNTLYF. Variable domain in full (rest from reference TRBV3 and TRBJ2-4): GPKVLQIPSHQIIDMGQMVTLNCDPVSNHLYFYWYKQILGQQMEFLVNFYNGKVMEKSKLFKDQFSVERPDGSYFTLKIQPTALEDSAVYFCASSFYRGQNTLYFGAGTRLSVL.